This entry features one T cell receptor (beta chain) sequence. Its antigen is currently not known. No per-base quality is available; no much larger clone lies one base away. The data are from a study of cytomegalovirus exposure and HLA in healthy donors (dated by TCRdb to about 2017). For context, the study as a whole: According to a later analysis, one platform produced both the 120 validation repertoires and the 730 or so repertoires of the first cohort. The aim of the study was to test whether cataloging public T cell receptors could identify signatures of past pathogen exposure. In addition to the first cohort of hundreds of subjects, a separate validation cohort of under 150 different subjects was used. To predict cytomegalovirus infection status, the study brought together high-throughput TCR immunosequencing, statistical association of individual TCRs with disease status, and machine learning. What the study reported, not specific to this receptor: In a later analysis, TCRs clustered in the first cohort were found to also tend to co-occur in the roughly 120 validation repertoires, with 94% of cluster scores above 0. In both the original and validation cohorts, the classifier was reported to diagnose cytomegalovirus status with high specificity and sensitivity. According to the authors, the approach could potentially be generalized to other disease states and immunological phenotypes. In the study, about 150 TCR beta chains were listed as associated with cytomegalovirus. In vitro tests confirmed that a few of the cytomegalovirus-associated TCR beta chains recognize cytomegalovirus antigens. All 120 or so repertoires were used to score co-occurrence in the validation cohort in a later analysis, because that analysis had no HLA typing for the cohort. Most TCR sequences were observed very rarely across donors, whereas some public TCRs were present in many individuals.

Library prep was done by the immunoSEQ multiplex PCR assay. The study's own analysis went as follows. A statistical classification framework was built to diagnose cytomegalovirus status from the catalog of TCR beta chain sequences. TCRdb stores this immuneACCESS table with in-frame sequences only. Part of the clones is absent; in the studies checked, under half of the shortfall reflects unresolved V genes, and no reason is known for the rest. V, J and clone size are taken as reported in that table, and D and trimming were inferred from the DNA itself. The sample data list 250,000 to 350,000 clones, and roughly 85% of these were observed just once. Over 0.8% of the sample goes to the ten largest clones. There are 15 amino acids in the CDR3, from cysteine to phenylalanine inclusive. Solely the CDR3 DNA is kept, with 45 bases framed from the first base. V is reduced by 1 base and J by 0 bases, leaving a spacing of 9 bases between them. The germline V gene (reference sequence) gives CDR1 as SEHNR and CDR2 as FQNEAQ.

The donors belonged to the validation cohort of over a hundred subjects, which was separate from the approximately 680-subject first cohort. Material: PBMCs. Here the chain combines TRBV7-9 and TRBJ1-1; no D gene is confidently identified. The source is a woman between 18 and 30 years old in good health and CMV-seronegative. The CDR3 in this case is CASSLEEGLNTEAFF. The nucleotide sequence is given as TGTGCCAGCAGCTTAGAAGAGGGCCTGAACACTGAAGCTTTCTTT.